Sequencing of this T cell receptor (beta chain) was carried out in a study of blood T cell repertoires in COVID-19. About the study: Specimens from acute and convalescent COVID-19 originated in the United States, Italy and Spain. Nucleic acid was either cDNA or gDNA, and it came from T cells, B-cell-depleted T cells, or PBMCs.

This clone was observed once. This CDR3 region has 16 residues. Germline CDR1 LNHDA, CDR2 SQIVND (reference sequence). Trimming cost V 1 base and J 5 bases, with 16 bases left between them. In the original processing: Researchers report that nucleated cell counts were estimated from reference gene primer amplification. Data came from immunoSEQ multiplex PCR; TCRdb stores just in-frame clones and leaves some out. D and trimming were read from the DNA, whereas the V and J calls and clone size are those reported in that table. The sample has roughly 150,000 clones; 88% are singletons. The chain combines TRBV19 with TRBJ2-3, with D perhaps TRBD1 (6 bases). The receptor was isolated from a man aged 45-60 years who had recovered from COVID-19. The sequenced sample was peripheral blood. Here the CDR3 reads CASSIGQGLLGDTQYF. DNA for the CDR3: TGTGCCAGTAGTATAGGGCAGGGGCTGCTTGGAGATACGCAGTATTTT.